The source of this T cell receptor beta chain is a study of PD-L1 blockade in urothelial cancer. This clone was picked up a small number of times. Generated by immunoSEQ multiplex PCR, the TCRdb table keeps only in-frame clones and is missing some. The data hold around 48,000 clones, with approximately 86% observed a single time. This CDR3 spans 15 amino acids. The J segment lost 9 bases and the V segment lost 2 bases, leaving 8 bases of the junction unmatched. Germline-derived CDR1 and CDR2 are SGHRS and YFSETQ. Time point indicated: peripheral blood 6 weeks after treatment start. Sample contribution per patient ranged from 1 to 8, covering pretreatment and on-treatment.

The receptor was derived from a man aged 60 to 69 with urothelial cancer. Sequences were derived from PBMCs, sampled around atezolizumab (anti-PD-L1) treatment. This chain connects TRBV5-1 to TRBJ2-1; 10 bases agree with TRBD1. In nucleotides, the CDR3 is TGCGCCAGCAGCTTCCGGGACAGGGGAGGAGGTGAGCAGTTCTTC. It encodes CASSFRDRGGGEQFF. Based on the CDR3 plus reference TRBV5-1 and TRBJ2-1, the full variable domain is KAGVTQTPRYLIKTRGQQVTLSCSPISGHRSVSWYQQTPGQGLQFLFEYFSETQRNKGNFPGRFSGRQFSNSRSEMNVSTLELGDSALYLCASSFRDRGGGEQFFGPGTRLTVL.